This T cell receptor beta chain was obtained from a study of T cells in Graves' hyperthyroidism and ophthalmopathy. Study-wide results and caveats: Stable hyperthyroidism was told apart from ophthalmopathy by a model built on 13 V-J features. Also found in blood were most expanded thyroid clonotypes above 0.001.

Amplified TCR beta CDR3 regions derived from RNA transcripts. A set of HTBI primers served as the primers for a first-round RT-PCR of the TCR CDR3. One entry per CDR3 protein results from TCRdb running MiXCR on the multiplex PCR reads. This sample yields hundreds of thousands of distinct CDR3 sequences, of which about 14% are seen a single time; around 24% belongs to the top ten. Graves' hyperthyroidism qualified as stable when ophthalmopathy did not progress within 18 months. After removal of 5 bases from V and 15 bases from J, the junction contained 4 bases not matched to a gene. This CDR3 contains 10 residues. Germline-derived CDR1 and CDR2 are DFQATT and SNEGSKA (reference sequence). This clonotype has at least ten counts. Its specificity is not known.

The chain is built from TRBV20-1 and TRBJ1-6; 7 positions match TRBD1. The sample consisted of blood. The TCR originated in a young woman with Graves' hyperthyroidism. In DNA form, the CDR3 reads TGCAGTGCTCCCGGGACAGTCCTCCACTTT. Translating it yields CSAPGTVLHF.